One and the same sample provided the 10 T cell receptor beta chains below, sequenced in a study of blood T cell repertoires in COVID-19. The method was immunoSEQ multiplex PCR; TCRdb's version includes in-frame clones alone and lacks a portion of them. The sample consists of about 250,000 clones, roughly 88% of them appearing once. The material sequenced was peripheral blood. These receptors all come from a man at least 80 years old with acute or convalescent COVID-19.

The chain joins TRBV2 to TRBJ2-2; D not resolved. V was cut by 7 bases and J by 2 bases, with 11 bases left in between. The CDR3 is made up of 14 amino acids. Germline CDR1 and CDR2: SNHLY and FYNNEI. CDR3 protein: CASKEIANTGELFF. The CDR3 nucleotides are TGTGCCAGCAAAGAAATAGCTAACACCGGGGAGCTGTTTTTT.

V usage is TRBV6-1 and J usage is TRBJ2-1; 8 bases are a match to TRBD2. The ends lost 2 bases at V and 10 bases at J; junction bases unmatched: 13. Germline loops: CDR1 MNHNS, CDR2 SASEGT. The CDR3 is 16 residues long. CDR3 in amino acids: CASSEPSRGGGFEQFF. Written as DNA, the CDR3 is TGTGCCAGCAGTGAACCCTCCAGGGGCGGGGGGTTCGAGCAGTTCTTC.

This clone appeared once. The chain recombines TRBV2 with TRBJ2-3; the D is unclear. In germline, CDR1 is SNHLY, CDR2 FYNNEI. This CDR3 region has 15 residues. V was pared by 3 bases and J by 0 bases, with 10 bases between. CDR3 sequence: CASSERPASTDTQYF. Here the CDR3 DNA reads TGTGCCAGCAGTGAGCGGCCAGCTAGCACAGATACGCAGTATTTT.

The genes are TRBV11-3 and TRBJ2-3; TRBD2 might be the D (5 bases). Germline assignment: CDR1 SGHNT and CDR2 YENEEA. The V gene lost 0 bases and the J gene lost 0 bases, with 13 bases spanning the gap. The CDR3 runs 17 residues. The CDR3 loop is CASSLERRGISTDTQYF. DNA for the CDR3: TGTGCCAGCAGCTTAGAAAGGAGAGGGATTAGCACAGATACGCAGTATTTT.

This chain uses TRBV18 with TRBJ1-5, with TRBD1 matching over 7 bases. Germline CDR1 KGHSH, CDR2 LQKENI. J was trimmed by 4 bases and V by 1 base; bases with no gene match: 4. This CDR3 is 15 amino acids long. CDR3 DNA sequence: TGTGCCAGCTCACCACAAACAGGGGCTAATCAGCCCCAGCATTTT. Protein product: CASSPQTGANQPQHF.

CDR3 DNA: TGTGCCAGCAGTTTGGGGCAGGGGGCTGGACAGCCCCAGCATTTT. Translation gives CASSLGQGAGQPQHF. The rearrangement joins TRBV27 to TRBJ1-5; 8 bases align to TRBD1. The CDR3 covers 15 residues. The V and J ends lost 3 bases and 7 bases, in that order; junction bases with no gene match: 8. Per the germline V gene, CDR1 is MNHEY and CDR2 is SMNVEV (reference sequence).

The chain has TRBV19 and TRBJ1-3; the D is unclear. The CDR3 spans 15 residues. Trimming pared 6 bases from V and 2 bases from J, leaving 14 bases between. Germline CDR1 LNHDA, CDR2 SQIVND (reference sequence). CDR3 in DNA: TGTGCCAGTAGCCCTTTCCGGGATCCTGGAAACACCATATATTTT. This translates into CASSPFRDPGNTIYF. The full variable domain, with the rest looked up from reference TRBV19 and TRBJ1-3, is DGGITQSPKYLFRKEGQNVTLSCEQNLNHDAMYWYRQDPGQGLRLIYYSQIVNDFQKGDIAEGYSVSREKKESFPLTVTSAQKNPTAFYLCASSPFRDPGNTIYFGEGSWLTVV.

This clone was recorded once. The rearrangement joins TRBV6-2 or TRBV6-3 to TRBJ2-7; tentative D call: TRBD1 (5 bases). CDR3 size: 13 residues. The germline gives CDR1 MNHEY, CDR2 SVGEGT. Trimming cost V 6 bases and J 7 bases, with 16 bases left between them. As DNA, the CDR3 is TGTGCCAGCAGCCTAGGGCGGACAAGGGAGCAGTACTTC. It encodes CASSLGRTREQYF.

The chain is built from TRBV18 and TRBJ1-1; TRBD1 might be the D (5 bases). V was cut by 6 bases and J by 2 bases, with 16 bases left in between. CDR3 size: 15 residues. Germline V gene data show CDR1 as KGHSH and CDR2 as LQKENI. The CDR3, as DNA: TGTGCCAGCTCCCCCTTGGGGGGAGTTAACACTGAAGCTTTCTTT. The encoded protein is CASSPLGGVNTEAFF. The full variable domain, its missing parts supplied by reference TRBV18 and TRBJ1-1, is NAGVMQNPRHLVRRRGQEARLRCSPMKGHSHVYWYRQLPEEGLKFMVYLQKENIIDESGMPKERFSAEFPKEGPSILRIQQVVRGDSAAYFCASSPLGGVNTEAFFGQGTRLTVV.

The V and J genes are TRBV11-3 and TRBJ1-3, with D perhaps matching TRBD1 (5 bases). V lost 4 bases and J 0 bases, leaving 13 bases between the germline ends. Germline assignment: CDR1 SGHNT and CDR2 YENEEA. This CDR3 contains 16 residues. CDR3 in DNA: TGTGCCAGCAGCTCTCCCCCAACAGGCTCTGGAAACACCATATATTTT. Translating gives CASSSPPTGSGNTIYF.